The present TCR beta chain was sequenced within a study of blood T cell repertoires in COVID-19. About the study: Material from acute and convalescent COVID-19 was sourced from the United States, Italy and Spain. PBMCs, B-cell-depleted T cells, or T cells provided the cDNA or gDNA that made up the material.

Patients from Seattle were sampled longitudinally, starting during active infection. Libraries were prepared by immunoSEQ multiplex PCR; TCRdb keeps only in-frame clonotypes and omits some of them. The sample carries about 110,000 clones, about 82% recorded once. The clonotype originates from a man older than 75 with COVID-19, enrolled during active disease. Sequencing was performed on peripheral blood.

CDR3 nucleotides: TGTGCCACCAGTGCGGGGGAAGCCAAAAACATTCAGTACTTC. This codes for CATSAGEAKNIQYF. The chain carries TRBV24-1 and TRBJ2-4, with a possible D match to TRBD2 (6 bases). V lost 5 bases and J 0 bases, leaving 7 bases between the germline ends. The CDR3 runs 14 residues. Germline V gives CDR1 KGHDR, CDR2 SFDVKD.